The entry below gives a single T cell receptor (beta chain) sequence along with its context. Looked up from germline, CDR1 is SSHAT and CDR2 is FNYEAQ (reference sequence). Losses at the gene ends were 5 bases for V and 10 bases for J; bases not matched to a gene: 13. CDR3 length: 16 residues. This record belongs to a study of cytomegalovirus exposure and HLA in healthy donors. Primers for the PCR totalled 60 Vbeta and 13 Jbeta. TCRdb's table, derived via immunoSEQ multiplex PCR, lists solely in-frame clones and lacks some. The table shows approximately 160,000 clones, with about three quarters occurring only once.

V and J are TRBV7-7 and TRBJ2-1; TRBD2 agrees at 11 bases. Sequenced material: PBMCs. The TCR sequence derives from a young woman in good health and CMV-seropositive. This CDR3 is CASSPLAGGAPREQFF. In DNA form, the CDR3 reads TGTGCCAGCAGCCCTCTAGCGGGAGGTGCCCCTCGCGAGCAGTTCTTC.